This TCR beta chain derives from a study of PD-1 blockade in classical Hodgkin lymphoma (dated by TCRdb to about 2020). Background for the entire study: Nivolumab dosing was 3 mg/kg intravenously every 2 weeks, continuing until either disease progression or unacceptable toxicity. The study used TCR beta sequencing and CyTOF to define a peripheral blood immune signature of response to PD-1 blockade in classical Hodgkin lymphoma.

The Qiagen DNeasy kit was used to extract genomic DNA both from unsorted PBMCs and from the negatively selected CD4+ and CD8+ fractions. TCR beta CDR3 regions were amplified by immunoSEQ multiplex PCR using primers annealing to V and J segments. Amplification bias was minimized using a synthetic immune receptor repertoire, and residual bias was removed computationally after sequencing. The authors processed their data as follows. Repertoire diversity was quantified as the Shannon entropy index using custom Python scripts. Unsorted, CD4+ and CD8+ repertoires were analyzed separately, except for combined analyses in which CD4+ and CD8+ sequences were merged in silico. A clone was considered expanded if an increase in frequency of at least 2-fold after treatment relative to C1D1 was found, and a pseudocount of 0.5 was applied to clones undetected at baseline. Singleton clones were defined as clones with 0 or 1 copy at C1D1, and non-singleton clones were defined as clones with 2 or more copies. By matching protein sequences in sorted samples from the same patient, clones expanded in unsorted samples were annotated as CD4+, CD8+ or unknown. Diversity changes from C1D1 to C4D1 were tested in paired samples using Wilcoxon tests. This is the immuneACCESS table as TCRdb keeps it, with only in-frame sequences that have V and J called. A part of the clones is gone; compared with another copy, unresolved V genes explain less than half, and the rest is unexplained. The V and J calls and clone size are taken from that table; D and trimming were inferred from the DNA. The sample data list around 96,000 clones, and around 80% of these were observed just once. The ten most abundant clones make up 12% of the sample.

The time point label, read with the paper, signifies: cycle 1 day 1 (C1D1), immediately before nivolumab initiation. Relapse after autologous stem cell transplantation had occurred in all trial patients, and cohorts A, B and C were distinguished by prior brentuximab vedotin exposure. The trial cohort was composed of about 54 patients with relapsed/refractory classical Hodgkin lymphoma, for whom complete response, partial response or progressive disease was recorded as best overall response. In the multi-cohort phase II CheckMate 205 trial, trial patients received single-agent nivolumab. An independent review committee assessed best overall response using the 2007 International Working Group response criteria. Trial PBMCs were obtained immediately prior to nivolumab initiation (C1D1) and on therapy at cycle 2 day 1 and cycle 4 day 1. Peripheral blood was collected in 8 mL Vacutainer Cell Preparation Tubes, from which PBMCs were isolated by centrifugation and then cryopreserved.

Study-level results and caveats: Among trial patients, those achieving complete response had baseline diversity similar to that of newly diagnosed patients, while diversity was significantly lower in partial responders and progressors. Newly diagnosed patients were reported to have lower baseline TCR diversity than healthy donors, and relapsed/refractory patients were reported to have lower baseline TCR diversity still. A significant rise by C4D1 was seen in CD4+ but not CD8+ TCR diversity (p=0.0027 vs p=0.16), with the rise being most apparent in complete responders (p=0.02). Patients starting nivolumab less than 1 year after ASCT had lower diversity and were excluded from later analyses to avoid confounding by immune reconstitution. The study covered only a single clinical trial cohort, and the causes of the repertoire differences, possibly disease activity or prior therapy, were still not defined.

In this sample, this clone turned up a few times. There is no known antigen for this receptor. Base-call qualities are not available, and no considerably larger clone is one nucleotide away. The clonotype comes from a human donor with classical Hodgkin lymphoma. Source: peripheral blood mononuclear cells (PBMCs), taken at baseline.

The sequence in DNA is TGTGCCAGCCAGATGGGGACAGGGGACGGGGATGGCTACACCTTC. It translates to CASQMGTGDGDGYTF. The rearrangement joined TRBV28 to TRBJ1-2; TRBD1 fits 10 bases in the junction. V is pruned by 8 bases and J by 6 bases, leaving 12 bases of the junction without a gene match. Including the terminal cysteine and phenylalanine, the CDR3 comprises 15 residues. Just the 45-base CDR3 DNA is kept, in frame starting at base 1. As encoded in the germline V gene, CDR1 is MDHEN while CDR2 is SYDVKM.